This TCR beta chain was recorded in a study of T cell changes during pregnancy in multiple sclerosis (dated by TCRdb to the late 2010s). Regarding the complete study: The study looked at changes in the T cell repertoire across pregnancy in women with multiple sclerosis.

The germline V gene supplies CDR1 SGHDN and CDR2 FVKESK. Measured from the cysteine to the phenylalanine, the CDR3 is 13 residues long. Only the CDR3 DNA is retained, 39 bases long and in frame from the first base. Trimmed from V: 4 bases; trimmed from J: 8 bases; junction bases lacking a gene match: 5. With respect to this clone: Its specific antigen is unknown. No qualities accompany the bases; no much larger clone lies one base away.

To prepare the library, the immunoSEQ multiplex PCR assay was applied. TCRdb stores this immuneACCESS table with in-frame sequences only. Part of the clones is absent; in the studies checked, under half of the shortfall reflects unresolved V genes, and no reason is known for the rest. The sample has approximately 52,000 clones on record, approximately 92% of them singletons. 0.91% of the sample lies in the top ten. The chain couples TRBV14 to TRBJ1-2; 9 central nucleotides agree with TRBD1. The source was CD4+ T cells from peripheral blood mononuclear cells, collected in the second trimester of pregnancy. This clonotype originated in a female donor in good health, enrolled as a control in a pregnancy study. The CDR3 here reads CASSPRTGEGYTF. The sequenced DNA: TGTGCCAGCAGCCCGAGGACAGGGGAGGGCTACACCTTC.